Listed here are 27 T cell receptor beta chains from one sample, sequenced in a study of graft-versus-host responses after intestinal transplantation. The protocol was immunoSEQ multiplex PCR, while the TCRdb copy is restricted to in-frame clones and leaves out a portion. The profile shows some 84,000 clones, roughly 80% of them singletons. No antigen has been identified for these receptors. The sequenced sample was unstimulated CD4+ T cells sorted from spleen or lymph node cells, obtained before intestinal transplant. The receptors derive from a human donor who received an intestinal transplant.

This clone was picked up one time. The V call is TRBV7-9, the J call TRBJ2-5; 7 bases agree with TRBD2. V gave up 5 bases and J gave up 4 bases; unmatched junction bases: 13. The CDR3 extends over 16 amino acids. Germline-derived CDR1 and CDR2 are SEHNR and FQNEAQ (reference sequence). The CDR3 loop is CASSIGGSGAGETQYF. The CDR3 region has the DNA TGTGCCAGCAGCATCGGGGGGTCGGGAGCCGGAGAGACCCAGTACTTC.

The chain carries TRBV7-9 and TRBJ2-1, with 10 nucleotides matching TRBD2. Germline V gene sequence: CDR1 SEHNR, CDR2 FQNEAQ (reference sequence). This CDR3 region has 15 residues. Trimming took 5 bases from V and 10 from J; bases not matched to a gene: 11. The CDR3 sequence is CASSPWASGRLEQFF. The CDR3 DNA follows: TGTGCCAGCAGCCCCTGGGCTAGCGGGAGATTGGAGCAGTTCTTC.

The chain joins TRBV7-3 to TRBJ2-3; 9 bases match TRBD2. J lost 1 base, V lost 4 bases, and 9 bases had no gene match. The CDR3 loop spans 17 amino acids. CDR1 and CDR2 from the germline V gene are SGHTA and FQGTGA. In DNA, the CDR3 is TGTGCCAGCAGCTCCCGGGCGGGACTAGCCCGCACAGATACGCAGTATTTT. Protein sequence: CASSSRAGLARTDTQYF.

The chain joins TRBV15 to TRBJ2-5; D ambiguous. The CDR3 totals 14 residues. Germline V gene data show CDR1 as LNHNV and CDR2 as YYDKDF (reference sequence). V was cut by 0 bases and J by 7 bases, with 12 bases left in between. CDR3 nucleotide sequence: TGTGCCACCAGCAGAGATCGTCGTTTCGGGACCCAGTACTTC. Translation: CATSRDRRFGTQYF.

The V and J genes are TRBV4-1 and TRBJ2-3; 8 bases match TRBD2. Germline loops: CDR1 MGHRA, CDR2 YSYEKL. Trimming cost V 1 base and J 4 bases; bases outside gene matches: 1. This CDR3 has 14 amino acids. As DNA, the CDR3 is TGCGCCAGCAGCCAAGGGACTAGCTCAGATACGCAGTATTTT. Encoded protein: CASSQGTSSDTQYF.

The table lists this clone with a few counts. CDR3 bases: TGTGCCAGCAGTGGACAGGGAAACACCATATATTTT. Translation: CASSGQGNTIYF. V is TRBV6-5 and J is TRBJ1-3; TRBD1 might be the D (6 bases). This CDR3 is built from 12 residues. With 5 bases removed from V and 4 bases from J, the gap between germline ends came to 6 bases. Germline V gives CDR1 MNHEY, CDR2 SVGAGI.

This clone was seen only a few times. V is TRBV2 and J is TRBJ2-7, with D perhaps matching TRBD1 (6 bases). Trimming removed 0 bases at V and 0 bases at J, with 12 bases between. There are 16 residues in the CDR3. Per the germline V gene, CDR1 is SNHLY and CDR2 is FYNNEI. CDR3 DNA sequence: TGTGCCAGCAGTGAAGCGGGGGCGCCAAGCTCCTACGAGCAGTACTTC. Its protein is CASSEAGAPSSYEQYF.

The V gene is TRBV2, the J gene TRBJ1-2; TRBD1 matches at 7 bases. With V trimmed by 6 bases and J by 4 bases, 5 bases remained unmatched. The CDR3 is 13 residues long. In germline, CDR1 is SNHLY, CDR2 FYNNEI. In nucleotides, the CDR3 is TGTGCCAGCAGCGCAGGGGGATCCTATGGCTACACCTTC. Its protein product is CASSAGGSYGYTF.

The table lists this clone with a count of one. No conserved phenylalanine or tryptophan ends this CDR3, so it is likely a read error. The chain is built from TRBV7-9 and TRBJ1-6, with 7 nucleotides matching TRBD1. Per the germline V gene, CDR1 is SEHNR and CDR2 is FQNEAQ (reference sequence). The CDR3 runs to 17 residues. J was trimmed by 7 bases and V by 4 bases; bases with no gene match: 13. For the CDR3, the DNA is TGTGCCAGCAGCTCCGCGGGGGGACAGCTCCTAAATTCACCCCTCCACCTT. Translation: CASSSAGGQLLNSPLHL.

The V gene is TRBV28, the J gene TRBJ1-6; no firm D call. Trimming took 5 bases from V and 8 from J, leaving 16 bases between them. The CDR3 runs 15 residues. Germline lookup yields CDR1 MDHEN and CDR2 SYDVKM. CDR3 DNA sequence: TGTGCCAGCAGTGACTGGACTCCAGTAGATTCACCCCTCCACTTT. Amino acid sequence: CASSDWTPVDSPLHF.

This clone was detected a few times. J is TRBJ1-4 and V is TRBV15; tentatively, D is TRBD1 (6 bases). The V and J ends lost 5 bases and 6 bases respectively, with 19 bases between them. Germline V gene lookup returns CDR1 LNHNV and CDR2 YYDKDF (reference sequence). The CDR3 length is 16 residues. CDR3 DNA sequence: TGTGCCACCAGCCCGGGGGGGGGCGGAAGATATGAAAAACTGTTTTTT. Translation: CATSPGGGGRYEKLFF.

This chain joins TRBV7-2 and TRBJ2-3; D is undetermined. Germline-derived CDR1 and CDR2 are SGHTA and FQGNSA. Trimming removed 5 bases from V and 0 bases from J, with 3 bases in between. CDR3 length: 12 amino acids. CDR3 amino acids: CASSQSTDTQYF. Here the CDR3 DNA reads TGTGCCAGCAGCCAAAGCACAGATACGCAGTATTTT.

The gene calls are TRBV15 and TRBJ2-1; possible D gene TRBD1, 6 bases. Germline values: CDR1 LNHNV, CDR2 YYDKDF (reference sequence). The CDR3 runs 15 residues. V was cut by 1 base and J by 2 bases, with 9 bases left in between. CDR3 sequence (DNA): TGTGCCACCAGCAGAGCAACAGGGACCTACAATGAGCAGTTCTTC. It specifies CATSRATGTYNEQFF.

The gene calls are TRBV28 and TRBJ2-5, with D unresolved. Deletions cut 8 bases from V and 7 bases from J, with 20 bases between. Germline-derived CDR1 and CDR2 are MDHEN and SYDVKM. The CDR3 covers 14 residues. Here the CDR3 reads CASYRRDHDRTQYF. The DNA for the CDR3 is TGTGCCAGCTATCGGAGAGATCATGACCGGACCCAGTACTTC.

This clone was counted once. This sequence joins TRBV19 and TRBJ2-1; D may be TRBD1 (5 bases). Germline assignment: CDR1 LNHDA and CDR2 SQIVND (reference sequence). Trimming removed 4 bases from V and 1 base from J, with 11 bases in between. The CDR3 consists of 15 residues. In nucleotides, the CDR3 is TGTGCCAGTAGTAAGTCAGGGAATTCCTACAATGAGCAGTTCTTC. As protein: CASSKSGNSYNEQFF.

This clone was counted once. The V gene is TRBV4-2, the J gene TRBJ2-7; the D gene is possibly TRBD2 (6 bases). Trimming removed 4 bases from V and 0 bases from J, with 16 bases in between. CDR3 length equals 16 residues. CDR1 and CDR2 from the germline V gene are LGHNA and YNFKEQ. DNA for the CDR3: TGTGCCAGCAGCCCCTCGGGCGGGGTGAGCTCCTACGAGCAGTACTTC. It codes for CASSPSGGVSSYEQYF.

This clone was observed a handful of times. The chain recombines TRBV6-5 with TRBJ1-2; perhaps TRBD1 as D (6 bases). This CDR3 has 14 amino acids. Trimming pared 7 bases from V and 4 bases from J, leaving 16 bases between. Germline V CDR1 and CDR2: MNHEY, SVGAGI. The CDR3 region has the DNA TGTGCCAGCATCCCCTCGGCAGGGGTCTATGGCTACACCTTC. Its protein is CASIPSAGVYGYTF.

Points on this clone: Other DNA sequences in the sample encode the same CDR3. The rearrangement uses TRBV18 and TRBJ1-5, with TRBD1 identical over 7 bases. CDR3 size: 14 residues. The V segment lost 3 bases and the J segment 1 base; nucleotides outside the gene matches: 0. Germline V gene sequence: CDR1 KGHSH, CDR2 LQKENI. The CDR3 protein is CASSPGQSNQPQHF. CDR3 nucleotides: TGTGCCAGCTCACCGGGACAGAGCAATCAGCCCCAGCATTTT.

This clone was seen only a few times. The CDR3 is CASSQGKAGNNEQYF. CDR3 DNA: TGTGCCAGCAGTCAAGGCAAGGCAGGGAACAACGAGCAGTACTTC. V and J are TRBV6-1 and TRBJ2-7; TRBD1 might be the D (5 bases). CDR1 is MNHNS and CDR2 is SASEGT in the germline V gene. The CDR3 length is 15 residues. V gave up 5 bases and J gave up 5 bases, with 19 bases separating them.

The V gene is TRBV18, the J gene TRBJ2-7; 7 positions agree with TRBD1. With V trimmed by 3 bases and J by 0 bases, 11 bases remained unmatched. Germline CDR1 and CDR2: KGHSH and LQKENI. The CDR3 has 17 amino acids. CDR3 residues: CASSPVIGQVNSYEQYF. In nucleotides, the CDR3 is TGTGCCAGCTCACCCGTTATCGGACAGGTCAACTCCTACGAGCAGTACTTC.

In its sample, this clone was seen a few times. The chain links TRBV7-9 to TRBJ1-2; maybe TRBD1 (6 bases). V lost 3 bases and J 4 bases, leaving 12 bases between the germline ends. The germline V gene has CDR1 SEHNR and CDR2 FQNEAQ (reference sequence). This CDR3 has 14 amino acids. CDR3 in DNA: TGTGCCAGCAGCTTCGGACAGCGGAGCTATGGCTACACCTTC. Translated, it gives CASSFGQRSYGYTF.

The chain has TRBV19 and TRBJ1-5, with TRBD1 identical over 11 bases. This CDR3 spans 15 amino acids. Per the germline V gene, CDR1 is LNHDA and CDR2 is SQIVND (reference sequence). Trimming cost V 6 bases and J 4 bases; bases outside gene matches: 5. For the CDR3, the DNA is TGTGCCAGTAGCGACGGACAGGGGGCTAATCAGCCCCAGCATTTT. This sequence encodes CASSDGQGANQPQHF.

The chain couples TRBV5-1 to TRBJ2-2; 9 positions match TRBD1. The CDR3 totals 15 residues. Germline values: CDR1 SGHRS, CDR2 YFSETQ. The trim removed 2 bases at V and 4 bases at J, leaving 3 bases unmatched. CDR3 in DNA: TGCGCCAGCAGCTTACAGGGGGCAGGCACCGGGGAGCTGTTTTTT. It codes for CASSLQGAGTGELFF.

The chain joins TRBV5-1 to TRBJ1-5; D not resolved. There are 13 residues in the CDR3. The V gene's germline CDR1 is SGHRS and CDR2 YFSETQ. The germline V and J ends were trimmed by 3 bases and 6 bases, with 10 bases remaining between them. CDR3 nucleotides: TGCGCCAGCAGCTCGGAGGGAGGTCAGCCCCAGCATTTT. It codes for CASSSEGGQPQHF.

The chain combines TRBV4-1 with TRBJ2-7; a weak D match, TRBD1 (5 bases). V lost 0 bases and J lost 0, with 21 bases in between. Germline CDR1 reads MGHRA; CDR2 reads YSYEKL. The CDR3 consists of 19 residues. The CDR3 coding sequence is TGCGCCAGCAGCCAAGAGATTGGGGCTGTGGCCAGGAGCTCCTACGAGCAGTACTTC. Its translation: CASSQEIGAVARSSYEQYF.

This chain links TRBV28 with TRBJ2-7, with TRBD1 identical over 7 bases. The CDR3 has 15 amino acids. With V trimmed by 4 bases and J by 0 bases, 6 bases remained unmatched. The germline V gene has CDR1 MDHEN and CDR2 SYDVKM. The CDR3 sequence is CASSYPWTGSYEQYF. The DNA for the CDR3 is TGTGCCAGCAGTTACCCTTGGACAGGCTCCTACGAGCAGTACTTC. Full variable domain (remainder filled in from reference TRBV28 and TRBJ2-7): DVKVTQSSRYLVKRTGEKVFLECVQDMDHENMFWYRQDPGLGLRLIYFSYDVKMKEKGDIPEGYSVSREKKERFSLILESASTNQTSMYLCASSYPWTGSYEQYFGPGTRLTVT.

The J gene is TRBJ2-3, the V gene TRBV6-1; possibly TRBD1 for D (6 bases). Germline assignment: CDR1 MNHNS and CDR2 SASEGT. The CDR3 length is 14 residues. Deletions cut 7 bases from V and 6 bases from J, with 17 bases between. The CDR3: CASITGSLLDTQYF. CDR3 nucleotides: TGTGCCAGCATAACAGGGAGTCTATTGGATACGCAGTATTTT.